This T cell receptor beta chain was obtained from a study of neurological immune-mediated disorders. This clonotype showed up many times. The unsorted libraries were generated from a total of 2 million PBMCs, which had been stored in RNAlater at -80 C. V was cut by 0 bases and J by 1 base, with 10 bases left in between. The germline CDR1 and CDR2 sequences are SGHRS and YFSETQ. The CDR3 is made up of 15 amino acids. MiXCR, applied by TCRdb to the 5' RACE reads, yields one record per CDR3 protein. Of 90,000 to 100,000 distinct CDR3 sequences in the sample, around 3.4% are singletons; the top ten hold around 6%.

The sample was PBMCs. This receptor was identified in a woman aged 18-35 years with multiple sclerosis. The rearrangement joins TRBV5-1 to TRBJ1-1, with a weak D call TRBD1 (5 bases). CDR3 protein: CASSLGGAPNTEAFF. Written as DNA, the CDR3 is TGCGCCAGCAGCTTGGGAGGGGCCCCGAACACTGAAGCTTTCTTT.